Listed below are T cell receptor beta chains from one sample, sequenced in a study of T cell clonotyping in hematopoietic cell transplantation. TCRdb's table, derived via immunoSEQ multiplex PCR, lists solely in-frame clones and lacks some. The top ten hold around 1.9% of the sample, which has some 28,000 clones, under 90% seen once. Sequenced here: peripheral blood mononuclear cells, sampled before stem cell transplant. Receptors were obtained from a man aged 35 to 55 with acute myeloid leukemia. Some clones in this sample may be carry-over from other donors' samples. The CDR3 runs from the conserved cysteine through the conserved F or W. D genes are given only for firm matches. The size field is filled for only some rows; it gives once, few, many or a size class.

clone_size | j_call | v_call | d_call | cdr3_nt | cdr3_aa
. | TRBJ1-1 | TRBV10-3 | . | TGTGCCATCAGTGAGATGGACTCCAAACTGGGCACTGAAGCTTTCTTT | CAISEMDSKLGTEAFF
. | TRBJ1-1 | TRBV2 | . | TGTGCCAGCAGTGATCAGGGTTCGAACACTGAAGCTTTCTTT | CASSDQGSNTEAFF
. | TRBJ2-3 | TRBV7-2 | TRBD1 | TGTGCCAGCAGTCGAGGGGGCCAGGGGTCATTCACAGATACGCAGTATTTT | CASSRGGQGSFTDTQYF
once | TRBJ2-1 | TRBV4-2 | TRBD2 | TGTGCCAGCAGCCGAGGCGTCCCTAGCGGCTACAATGAGCAGTTCTTC | CASSRGVPSGYNEQFF
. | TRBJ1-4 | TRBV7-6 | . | TGTGCCAGCAGCTTAGCTGCAGGGATGCCTAATGAAAAACTGTTTTTT | CASSLAAGMPNEKLFF
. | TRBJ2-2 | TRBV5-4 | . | TGTGCCAGCAGAACGGACGCGCACACCGGGGAGCTGTTTTTT | CASRTDAHTGELFF
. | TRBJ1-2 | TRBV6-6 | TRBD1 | TGTGCCGCGGCCCCTCAAGACAGGGGGCGACTCTACACCTTC | CAAAPQDRGRLYTF
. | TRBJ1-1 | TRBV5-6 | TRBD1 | TGTGCCAGCAGCCGACAGGGGTCGAACACTGAAGCTTTCTTT | CASSRQGSNTEAFF
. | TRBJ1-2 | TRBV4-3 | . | TGCGCCAGCAGCCAAGACGACAACAGGGACTATGGCTACACCTTC | CASSQDDNRDYGYTF
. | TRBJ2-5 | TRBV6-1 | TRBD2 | TGTGCCAGCAGTGAACCCTGGCTAGCGGGAGGGCACGCGACCCAGTACTTC | CASSEPWLAGGHATQYF
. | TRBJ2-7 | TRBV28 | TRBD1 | TGTGCCAGCAGTTTAGACAGGGGCGTATCCTACGAGCAGTACTTT | CASSLDRGVSYEQYF
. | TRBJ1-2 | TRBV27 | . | TGTGCCAGCAGTTCCTCAGACAGGAACTATGGCTACACCTTC | CASSSSDRNYGYTF
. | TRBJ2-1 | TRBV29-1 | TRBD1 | TGCAGCGTTGGTGGGACAGGTGAGCAGTTCTTC | CSVGGTGEQFF
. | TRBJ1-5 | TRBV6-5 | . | TGTGCCAGCAGCCCCGGGGGCGCAGGCAATCAGCCCCAGCATTTT | CASSPGGAGNQPQHF